This T cell receptor beta chain came from a study of cytomegalovirus exposure and HLA in healthy donors. PCR employed 60 Vbeta and 13 Jbeta primers. TCRdb's table, derived via immunoSEQ multiplex PCR, lists solely in-frame clones and lacks some. The sample includes around 91,000 clones, roughly 84% seen only once; the top ten take about 2.1%. Study results and caveats: Presence/absence analyses assumed roughly uniform sequencing depth across donors.

Regarding this clone: Its cognate antigen is unknown.

Trimming pared 0 bases from V and 2 bases from J, leaving 14 bases between. Germline V gene sequence: CDR1 MNHNS, CDR2 SASEGT. This CDR3 is 17 amino acids long. This sequence joins TRBV6-1 and TRBJ1-5; D might be TRBD1 (5 bases). The sample taken for sequencing was PBMCs. This clonotype was sampled from a man between 18 and 29 years old in good health and CMV-seronegative. In nucleotides, the CDR3 is TGTGCCAGCAGTGAAGCGAGTAGGGGAGGGGGCAATCAGCCCCAGCATTTT. It codes for CASSEASRGGGNQPQHF.